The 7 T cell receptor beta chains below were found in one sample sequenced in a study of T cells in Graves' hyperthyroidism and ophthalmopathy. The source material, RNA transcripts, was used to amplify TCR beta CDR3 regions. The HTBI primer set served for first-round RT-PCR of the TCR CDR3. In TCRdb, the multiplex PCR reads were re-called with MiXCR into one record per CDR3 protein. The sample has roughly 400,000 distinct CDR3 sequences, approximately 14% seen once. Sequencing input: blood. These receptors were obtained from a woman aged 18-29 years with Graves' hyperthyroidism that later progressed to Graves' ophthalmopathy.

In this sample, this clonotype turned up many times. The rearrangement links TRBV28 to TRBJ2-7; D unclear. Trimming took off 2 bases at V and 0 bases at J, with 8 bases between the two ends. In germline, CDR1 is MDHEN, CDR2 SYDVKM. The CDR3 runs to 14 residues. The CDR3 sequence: CASSLLGYSYEQYF. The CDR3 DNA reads TGTGCCAGCAGTTTACTAGGTTACTCCTACGAGCAGTACTTC.

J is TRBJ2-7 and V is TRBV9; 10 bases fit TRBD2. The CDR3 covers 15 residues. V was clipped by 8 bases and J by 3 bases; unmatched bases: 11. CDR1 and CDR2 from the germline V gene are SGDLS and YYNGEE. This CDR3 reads CARALAGENGYEQYF. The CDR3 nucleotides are TGTGCCAGGGCGCTAGCGGGAGAGAACGGCTACGAGCAGTACTTC.

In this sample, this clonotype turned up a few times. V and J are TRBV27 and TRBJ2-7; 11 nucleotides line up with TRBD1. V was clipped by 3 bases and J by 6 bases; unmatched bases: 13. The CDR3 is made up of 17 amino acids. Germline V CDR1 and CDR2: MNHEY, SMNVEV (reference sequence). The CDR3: CASSFNAPLGQGGEQYF. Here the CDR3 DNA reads TGTGCCAGCAGTTTCAATGCCCCCCTGGGACAGGGGGGCGAGCAGTACTTC.

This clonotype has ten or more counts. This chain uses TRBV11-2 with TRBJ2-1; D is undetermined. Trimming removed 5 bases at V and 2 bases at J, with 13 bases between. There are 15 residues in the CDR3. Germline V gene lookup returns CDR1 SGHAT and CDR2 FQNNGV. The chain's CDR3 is CASSTWGNPYNEQFF. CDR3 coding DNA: TGTGCCAGCAGCACCTGGGGAAATCCCTACAATGAGCAGTTCTTC. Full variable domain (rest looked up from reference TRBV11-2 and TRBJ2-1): EAGVAQSPRYKIIEKRQSVAFWCNPISGHATLYWYQQILGQGPKLLIQFQNNGVVDDSQLPKDRFSAERLKGVDSTLKIQPAKLEDSAVYLCASSTWGNPYNEQFFGPGTRLTVL.

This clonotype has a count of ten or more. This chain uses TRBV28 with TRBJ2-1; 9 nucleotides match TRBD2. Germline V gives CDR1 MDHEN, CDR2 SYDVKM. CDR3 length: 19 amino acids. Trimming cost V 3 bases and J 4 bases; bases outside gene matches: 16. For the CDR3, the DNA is TGTGCCAGCAGTTTTCATATACTAGCGGGCGCTAGGAGGTACAATGAGCAGTTCTTC. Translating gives CASSFHILAGARRYNEQFF.

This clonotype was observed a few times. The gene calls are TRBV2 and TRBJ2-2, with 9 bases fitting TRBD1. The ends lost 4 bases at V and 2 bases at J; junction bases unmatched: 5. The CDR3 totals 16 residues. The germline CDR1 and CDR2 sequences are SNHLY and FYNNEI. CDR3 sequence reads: CASSGVQGANTGELFF. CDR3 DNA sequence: TGTGCCAGCAGTGGTGTACAGGGGGCCAACACCGGGGAGCTGTTTTTT.

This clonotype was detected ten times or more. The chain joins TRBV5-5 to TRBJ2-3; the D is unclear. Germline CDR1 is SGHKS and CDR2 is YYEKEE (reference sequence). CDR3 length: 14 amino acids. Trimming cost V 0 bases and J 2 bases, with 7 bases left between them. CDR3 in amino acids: CASSLAPNTDTQYF. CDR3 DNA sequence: TGTGCCAGCAGCTTGGCGCCCAACACAGATACGCAGTATTTT.